A selection of T cell receptor beta chains follows, all from one sample in a study of blood T cell repertoires in COVID-19. Method: immunoSEQ multiplex PCR; TCRdb's copy keeps in-frame clones and lacks some. Altogether 390,000 or so clones are present, 85% to 90% being singletons, with the ten largest covering roughly 1%. The source material was PBMCs or T cells enriched from blood (not recorded which). Receptors were obtained from a man aged 18 to 30 who had recovered from COVID-19. Each CDR3 is given without its conserved first and last residue. Fields, in order: J gene, V gene, CDR3 protein.

j_call: TRBJ2-1
v_call: TRBV11-2
cdr3_aa: ASSFEQGSYNEQF

j_call: TRBJ1-2
v_call: TRBV3-1/TRBV3-2
cdr3_aa: ASSQVAVNYGYT

j_call: TRBJ1-1
v_call: TRBV10-3
cdr3_aa: AISESTAKAF

j_call: TRBJ2-7
v_call: TRBV6-5
cdr3_aa: ASSKSTVRSYEQY

j_call: TRBJ1-1
v_call: TRBV13
cdr3_aa: ASSFGGSAEAF

j_call: TRBJ1-2
v_call: TRBV6-5
cdr3_aa: ASSPDGQGFYGYT

j_call: TRBJ1-2
v_call: TRBV6-5
cdr3_aa: ASSSPGQGVYGYT

j_call: TRBJ2-3
v_call: TRBV18
cdr3_aa: ASSPTGVGTDTQY

j_call: TRBJ2-3
v_call: TRBV11-3
cdr3_aa: ASRSSPGASTDTQY

j_call: TRBJ1-1
v_call: TRBV6-5
cdr3_aa: ARAVGGPLNTEAF

j_call: TRBJ2-7
v_call: TRBV5-1
cdr3_aa: ASSPTSGRGEQY

j_call: TRBJ1-3
v_call: TRBV5-1
cdr3_aa: ASSSSGDPGNTIY

j_call: TRBJ2-5
v_call: TRBV5-7
cdr3_aa: ASSRYPGTGGGKTQY

j_call: TRBJ1-4
v_call: TRBV19
cdr3_aa: ASRVTGGTNEKLF

j_call: TRBJ1-5
v_call: TRBV9
cdr3_aa: ASSAGHSNQPQH

j_call: TRBJ1-2
v_call: TRBV6-5
cdr3_aa: ASSRQGGGYGYT

j_call: TRBJ2-3
v_call: TRBV2
cdr3_aa: ASDRGTYTDTQY

j_call: TRBJ1-1
v_call: TRBV19
cdr3_aa: ASKPLLRQGGPEAF

j_call: TRBJ2-7
v_call: TRBV15
cdr3_aa: ATSRDPAVSHEQY

j_call: TRBJ1-1
v_call: TRBV6-5
cdr3_aa: AGGGRRGTEAF

j_call: TRBJ2-5
v_call: TRBV7-9
cdr3_aa: ASSSGGGPETQY

j_call: TRBJ2-4
v_call: TRBV3-1/TRBV3-2
cdr3_aa: ASSRGQENIQY

j_call: TRBJ1-5
v_call: TRBV24-1
cdr3_aa: ATSYRGSNQPQH

j_call: TRBJ2-3
v_call: TRBV5-1
cdr3_aa: ASIGGASTDTQY

j_call: TRBJ1-1
v_call: TRBV19
cdr3_aa: ASSTTGVTEAF

j_call: TRBJ1-5
v_call: TRBV19
cdr3_aa: ASSLTGTTIYQPQH

j_call: TRBJ2-7
v_call: TRBV24-1
cdr3_aa: ATAGQGYEQY

j_call: TRBJ1-5
v_call: TRBV7-9
cdr3_aa: ASSLGDRGNQPQH

j_call: TRBJ2-3
v_call: TRBV5-1
cdr3_aa: ASSLEASGRGDTQY

j_call: TRBJ2-7
v_call: TRBV9
cdr3_aa: ASSAGAGTPSYEQY

j_call: TRBJ2-7
v_call: TRBV5-1
cdr3_aa: ASSAGTGGLLVI

j_call: TRBJ2-5
v_call: TRBV5-1
cdr3_aa: ASSFRSGSGRETQY

j_call: TRBJ1-6
v_call: TRBV21-1
cdr3_aa: ASSKLVSWTQDSPLH

j_call: TRBJ2-5
v_call: TRBV7-2
cdr3_aa: ASSWGTGASQETQY

j_call: TRBJ2-4
v_call: TRBV14
cdr3_aa: ASSQGDRVGPKNIQY

j_call: TRBJ1-1
v_call: TRBV10-3
cdr3_aa: AISESINTEAF

j_call: TRBJ1-2
v_call: TRBV19
cdr3_aa: ASRSGQVNGYT

j_call: TRBJ2-6
v_call: TRBV19
cdr3_aa: ASSSGAGANVLT

j_call: TRBJ2-1
v_call: TRBV7-8
cdr3_aa: ASSWGLAESSYNEQF

j_call: TRBJ2-7
v_call: TRBV28
cdr3_aa: ASKPGQDAYEQY

j_call: TRBJ2-1
v_call: TRBV28
cdr3_aa: ASFQGSYNEQF

j_call: TRBJ2-7
v_call: TRBV5-8
cdr3_aa: ASSLVAGGHEQY

j_call: TRBJ1-5
v_call: TRBV3-1/TRBV3-2
cdr3_aa: ASSQDPRTGGNQPQH

j_call: TRBJ2-1
v_call: TRBV10-3
cdr3_aa: ATQPGTSGNEQF

j_call: TRBJ2-7
v_call: TRBV6-5
cdr3_aa: ASNQGSSYEQY

j_call: TRBJ1-2
v_call: TRBV28
cdr3_aa: ASSSRTGGTNGYT

j_call: TRBJ2-7
v_call: TRBV28
cdr3_aa: ASSLRGEERYEQY

j_call: TRBJ1-2
v_call: TRBV2
cdr3_aa: ASSERGGQGYT

j_call: TRBJ2-5
v_call: TRBV3-1/TRBV3-2
cdr3_aa: ASSQGRTSLTQY

j_call: TRBJ2-5
v_call: TRBV4-1
cdr3_aa: ASSQDEVAGGQETQY

j_call: TRBJ2-7
v_call: TRBV5-1
cdr3_aa: ASSSDNSYEQY

j_call: TRBJ1-6
v_call: TRBV6-5
cdr3_aa: ASTAREGSPLH

j_call: TRBJ1-5
v_call: TRBV2
cdr3_aa: ASSERTGLNQPQH

j_call: TRBJ1-1
v_call: TRBV7-9
cdr3_aa: ASSARQNTEAF

j_call: TRBJ2-5
v_call: TRBV7-9
cdr3_aa: ASSLVAGGGETQY